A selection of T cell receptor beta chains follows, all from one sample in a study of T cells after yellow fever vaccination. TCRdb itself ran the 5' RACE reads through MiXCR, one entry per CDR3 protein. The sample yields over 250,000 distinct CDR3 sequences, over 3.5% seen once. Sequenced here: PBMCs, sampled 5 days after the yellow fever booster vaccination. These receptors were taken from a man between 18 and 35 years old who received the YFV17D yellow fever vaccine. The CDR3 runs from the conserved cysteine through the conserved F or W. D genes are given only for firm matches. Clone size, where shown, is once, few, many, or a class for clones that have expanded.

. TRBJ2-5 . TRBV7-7 TGTGCTAGCAGCGAACGAGCTTTGGGGACCCAGTACTTC CASSERALGTQYF
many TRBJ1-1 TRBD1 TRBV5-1 TGCGCCAGCAGCTCCCAGGGGGGCCCCAACACTGAAGCTTTCTTT CASSSQGGPNTEAFF
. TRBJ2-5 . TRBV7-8 TGTGCCAGCAGTTCCGAATTTGAGACCCAGTACTTC CASSSEFETQYF
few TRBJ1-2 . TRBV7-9 TGTGCCAGCAGCCAGGCCGGAGTCTATGGCTACACCTTC CASSQAGVYGYTF
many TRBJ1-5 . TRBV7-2 TGTGCCAGCAGCTTATTGGAGGGCCAGCCCCAGCATTTT CASSLLEGQPQHF
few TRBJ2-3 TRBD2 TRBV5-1 TGCGCCAGCAGCTTGGCCCCTAGCGGGTACACAGATACGCAGTATTTT CASSLAPSGYTDTQYF
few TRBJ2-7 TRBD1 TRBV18 TGTGCCAGCTCACCAACGGGACAGGGAACAGGCGAGCAGTACTTC CASSPTGQGTGEQYF
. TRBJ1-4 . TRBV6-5 TGTGCCAGCAGTACGGGACGGAACTATGAAAAACTGTTTTTT CASSTGRNYEKLFF
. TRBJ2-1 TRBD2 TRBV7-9 TGTGCCAGCAGCCAACGAGTGGGGAGGCTAGCGGGGGGAAATGAGCAGTTCTTC CASSQRVGRLAGGNEQFF
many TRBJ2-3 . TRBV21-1 TGTGCCAGCAGCAAAGCGCTAGGACTAGCGGGGGGCCGATCGAGCACAGATACGCAGTATTTT CASSKALGLAGGRSSTDTQYF
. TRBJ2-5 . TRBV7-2 TGTGCCAGCAGCTTAAGTGGGGGGTACCAAGAGACCCAGTACTTC CASSLSGGYQETQYF
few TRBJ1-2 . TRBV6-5 TGTGCCAGCAGTTATGGAGGGGTCAACTATGGCTACACCTTC CASSYGGVNYGYTF
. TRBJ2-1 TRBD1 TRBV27 TGTGCCAGCAGTTACACTGGACAGGGGGGCTACAATGAGCAGTTCTTC CASSYTGQGGYNEQFF
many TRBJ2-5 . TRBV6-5 TGTGCCAGCAGTTACTCGTGGGGAGAGACCCAGTACTTC CASSYSWGETQYF
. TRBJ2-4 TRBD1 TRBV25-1 TGTGCCAGCAGTGCCCCCCCCGGGACAGGGGTAAACATTCAGTACTTC CASSAPPGTGVNIQYF
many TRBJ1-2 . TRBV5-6 TGTGCCAGCAGCTTCGAGGGGGTCGGAGGCTACACCTTC CASSFEGVGGYTF
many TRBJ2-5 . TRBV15 TGTGCCACCTCTCCGGCGGCAGGGGCCGTCCAAGAGACCCAGTACTTC CATSPAAGAVQETQYF
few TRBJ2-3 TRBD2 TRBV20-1 TGCAGTGCTAGGGAGAGCGGGGGGGTCGCAGATACGCAGTATTTT CSARESGGVADTQYF
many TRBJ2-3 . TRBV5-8 TGTGCCAGCAGCTCTGGGAGTACTAGCACCGCAGATACGCAGTATTTT CASSSGSTSTADTQYF
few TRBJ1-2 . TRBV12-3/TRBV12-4 TGTGCCTCATTGACGGGCGTCTATGGCTACACCTTC CASLTGVYGYTF
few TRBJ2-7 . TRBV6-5 TGTGCCAGCAGTTACTCGGACAGATGGGGCGAGCAGTACTTC CASSYSDRWGEQYF
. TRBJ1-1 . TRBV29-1 TGCAGCGTTGAAGATAGGGCATGGAACACTGAAGCTTTCTTT CSVEDRAWNTEAFF
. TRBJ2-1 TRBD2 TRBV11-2 TGTGCCAGCAGCTCCGGGACTAGCGTATACAATGAGCAGTTCTTC CASSSGTSVYNEQFF
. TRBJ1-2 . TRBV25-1 TGTGCCAGCAGTGAGAACCTCGGGTTGGGTGGCTACACCTTC CASSENLGLGGYTF
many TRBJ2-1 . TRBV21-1 TGTGCCAGCAGCACCCCGGGACAGGGTTGCGATGAGCAGTTCTTC CASSTPGQGCDEQFF
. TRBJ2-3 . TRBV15 TGTGCCACCAGCAGACCGGGGGAGAGCACAGATACGCAGTATTTT CATSRPGESTDTQYF
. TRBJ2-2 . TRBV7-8 TGTGCCAGCAGTGTCGAGGACCCGGCGGACACCGGGGAGCTGTTTTTT CASSVEDPADTGELFF
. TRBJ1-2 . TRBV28 TGTGCCAGCACCATGTCGAATGTGCTAGGGTATTCGTATGGCTACACCTTC CASTMSNVLGYSYGYTF
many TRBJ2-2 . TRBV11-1 TGTGCCAGCAGCCCCCGGATAGTCACCGGGGAGCTGTTTTTT CASSPRIVTGELFF
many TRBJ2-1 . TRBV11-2 TGTGCCAGCAGCTTAGATTGGGACTCATCCGTCAATGAGCAGTTCTTC CASSLDWDSSVNEQFF